The clone carrying this T cell receptor beta chain was observed a few times. These data are taken from a study of CD8 T cells in ankylosing spondylitis. As the method for making TCR beta libraries, quantitative 5'-RACE with molecular barcodes was used. TCRdb re-called the 5' RACE reads through MiXCR, storing one row per CDR3 protein. Counted here are about 150,000 distinct CDR3 sequences, around 42% occurring once; the ten biggest clones make up about 15%. Germline loops: CDR1 LNHNV, CDR2 YYDKDF (reference sequence). This CDR3 is built from 16 residues. With V trimmed by 4 bases and J by 3 bases, 6 bases remained unmatched.

The receptor's source is a male donor with ankylosing spondylitis. Sequencing input: synovial fluid, either unsorted or a sorted T cell fraction (not recorded which). The gene calls are TRBV15 and TRBJ1-2; 12 bases align to TRBD1. The CDR3 loop is CATSIGTGGRHYGYTF. DNA of the CDR3: TGTGCCACCAGCATTGGGACAGGGGGCCGTCACTATGGCTACACCTTC.